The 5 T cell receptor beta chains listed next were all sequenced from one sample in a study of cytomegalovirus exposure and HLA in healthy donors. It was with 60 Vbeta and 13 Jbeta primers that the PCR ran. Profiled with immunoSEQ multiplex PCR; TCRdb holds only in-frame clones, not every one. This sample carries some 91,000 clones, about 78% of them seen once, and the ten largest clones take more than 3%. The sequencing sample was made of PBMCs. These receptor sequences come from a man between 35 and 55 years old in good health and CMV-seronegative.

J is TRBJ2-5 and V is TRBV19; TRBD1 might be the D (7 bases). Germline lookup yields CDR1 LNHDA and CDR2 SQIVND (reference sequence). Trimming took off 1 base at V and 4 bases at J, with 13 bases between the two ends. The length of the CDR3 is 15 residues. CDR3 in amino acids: CASSIGGQGGETQYF. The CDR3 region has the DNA TGTGCCAGTAGTATAGGCGGGCAGGGGGGAGAGACCCAGTACTTC.

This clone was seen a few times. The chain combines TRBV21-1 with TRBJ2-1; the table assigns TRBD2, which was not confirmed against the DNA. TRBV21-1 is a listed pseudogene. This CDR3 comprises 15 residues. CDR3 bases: TGTGCCAGCAGCAATCCCGGGAGGGCCGCAGGTGAGCAGTTCTTC. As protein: CASSNPGRAAGEQFF.

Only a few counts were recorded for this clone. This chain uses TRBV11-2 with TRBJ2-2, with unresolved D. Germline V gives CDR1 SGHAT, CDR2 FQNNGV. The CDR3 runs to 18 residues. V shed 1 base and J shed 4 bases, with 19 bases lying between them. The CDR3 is CASSLVPTSPIATGELFF. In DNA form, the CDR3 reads TGTGCCAGCAGCTTAGTCCCAACATCACCTATAGCCACCGGGGAGCTGTTTTTT. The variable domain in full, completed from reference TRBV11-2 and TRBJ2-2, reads EAGVAQSPRYKIIEKRQSVAFWCNPISGHATLYWYQQILGQGPKLLIQFQNNGVVDDSQLPKDRFSAERLKGVDSTLKIQPAKLEDSAVYLCASSLVPTSPIATGELFFGEGSRLTVL.

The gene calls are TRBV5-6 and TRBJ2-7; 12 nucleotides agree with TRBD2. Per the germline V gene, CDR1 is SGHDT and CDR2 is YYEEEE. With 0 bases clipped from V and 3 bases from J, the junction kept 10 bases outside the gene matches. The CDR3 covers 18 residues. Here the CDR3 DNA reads TGTGCCAGCAGCTTGGCATGGCTAGCGGGAGGGCACGACTACGAGCAGTACTTC. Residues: CASSLAWLAGGHDYEQYF.

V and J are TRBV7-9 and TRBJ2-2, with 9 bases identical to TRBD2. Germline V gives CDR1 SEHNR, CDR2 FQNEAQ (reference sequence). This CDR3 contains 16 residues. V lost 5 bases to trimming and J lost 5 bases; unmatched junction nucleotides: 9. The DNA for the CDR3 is TGTGCCAGCAGCCCCGTAGCGGGAGTAGAGACCGGGGAGCTGTTTTTT. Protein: CASSPVAGVETGELFF.